Presented here are 22 T cell receptor beta chains from one specimen sequenced in a study of blood T cell repertoires in COVID-19. Method: immunoSEQ multiplex PCR; TCRdb's copy keeps in-frame clones and lacks some. Among roughly 260,000 clones listed, about 88% were seen once. The sequenced sample was peripheral blood. The source of these receptors is a man aged 60-69 years who had recovered from COVID-19.

In DNA, the CDR3 is TGTGCCAGCAGCGTAGCTCGGGACAGGGGCTTCGGATATGGCTACACCTTC. It specifies CASSVARDRGFGYGYTF. The genes are TRBV9 and TRBJ1-2, with 10 bases lining up with TRBD1. CDR3 length: 17 amino acids. Germline values: CDR1 SGDLS, CDR2 YYNGEE. Trimming at V came to 0 bases and at J to 5 bases, leaving 10 bases not matched to a gene.

The rearrangement uses TRBV21-1 and TRBJ2-1; TRBD2, the table's D call, lacks a check against the DNA. TRBV21-1 is a listed pseudogene. The CDR3 loop spans 14 amino acids. In nucleotides, the CDR3 is TGTGCCAGCAGTCCGGGACTAGCAGTCGATGAGCAGTTCTTC. Residues: CASSPGLAVDEQFF.

The V gene is TRBV5-5, the J gene TRBJ2-4; 12 bases align to TRBD1. V was pared by 0 bases and J by 10 bases, with 11 bases of the junction left unmatched. CDR1 and CDR2 from the germline V gene are SGHKS and YYEKEE (reference sequence). The CDR3 covers 17 residues. CDR3: CASSLVGTGGALGIQYF. In nucleotides, the CDR3 is TGTGCCAGCAGCTTGGTTGGGACAGGGGGCGCACTCGGGATTCAGTACTTC.

The rearrangement joins TRBV29-1 to TRBJ2-2; D is unclear. The CDR3 runs 13 residues. The germline V gene encodes CDR1 SQVTM and CDR2 ANQGSEA. The V end was cut by 7 bases, the J end by 2 bases, with 11 bases between. CDR3 sequence reads: CSGNEVNTGELFF. CDR3 nucleotides: TGCAGCGGAAACGAGGTCAACACCGGGGAGCTGTTTTTT.

The chain links TRBV29-1 to TRBJ1-2, with TRBD1 as a possible D gene (6 bases). The CDR3 consists of 12 residues. V lost 3 bases and J lost 14, with 19 bases in between. The germline CDR1 and CDR2 sequences are SQVTM and ANQGSEA. The CDR3 here is CSVDIIANRETF. DNA of the CDR3: TGCAGCGTTGATATAATCGCTAACAGGGAAACCTTC.

The V and J genes are TRBV5-4 and TRBJ2-3; 7 nucleotides line up with TRBD2. Germline-derived CDR1 and CDR2 are SGHNT and YYREEE (reference sequence). J gave up 8 bases and V 2 bases, and 5 bases lay outside the gene matches. The CDR3 covers 13 residues. The CDR3 DNA is TGTGCCAGCAGCTTTTGGGGGGGAACTACGCAGTATTTT. Translated: CASSFWGGTTQYF.

The chain carries TRBV6-5 and TRBJ2-3; unclear D gene. Germline assignment: CDR1 MNHEY and CDR2 SVGAGI. The CDR3 consists of 12 residues. Trimming removed 8 bases at V and 4 bases at J, with 10 bases between. CDR3 coding DNA: TGTGCCAGCTACCCCGGTCCAGATACGCAGTATTTT. Protein product: CASYPGPDTQYF.

This chain joins TRBV6-6 and TRBJ2-5; tentatively, D is TRBD2 (5 bases). This CDR3 is 15 amino acids long. From germline, CDR1 is MNHNY and CDR2 SVGAGI (reference sequence). V gave up 2 bases and J gave up 5 bases, with 15 bases separating them. The CDR3 nucleotides read TGTGCCAGCAGTTACGACTTCCTATCGGGGGAGACCCAGTACTTC. Amino acids: CASSYDFLSGETQYF.

V gene TRBV6-2 or TRBV6-3 combines with J gene TRBJ1-1; D is possibly TRBD1 (6 bases). The V gene lost 6 bases and the J gene lost 6 bases, with 20 bases spanning the gap. Germline V CDR1 and CDR2: MNHEY, SVGEGT. This CDR3 is 15 amino acids long. CDR3 in amino acids: CASSRLLTGIAEAFF. DNA for the CDR3: TGTGCCAGCAGCCGCCTCTTAACAGGGATCGCTGAAGCTTTCTTT.

This chain connects TRBV30 to TRBJ1-6, with D tentatively TRBD1 (6 bases). Germline assignment: CDR1 GTSNPN and CDR2 SVGIG (reference sequence). The CDR3 is 15 amino acids. The ends were cut back, 0 bases at V and 7 bases at J, with 13 bases in the middle. This CDR3 reads CAWSVGGGRNSPLHF. DNA of the CDR3: TGTGCCTGGAGTGTAGGCGGGGGGCGGAATTCACCCCTCCACTTT.

This sequence joins TRBV7-9 and TRBJ2-6; 7 bases fit TRBD1. CDR1 and CDR2 (germline): SEHNR, FQNEAQ (reference sequence). The ends lost 8 bases at V and 4 bases at J; junction bases unmatched: 20. The CDR3 is 19 residues long. This chain's CDR3 is CASPKPVGQGVRGANVLTF. CDR3 in DNA: TGTGCCAGCCCCAAGCCCGTCGGTCAGGGGGTTCGGGGGGCCAACGTCCTGACTTTC.

CDR3 residues: CASSLNSGGAGNEQFF. CDR3 DNA: TGTGCCAGCAGCTTAAATAGCGGGGGGGCCGGGAATGAGCAGTTCTTC. The rearrangement joins TRBV7-2 to TRBJ2-1; 11 positions match TRBD2. The junction had 7 bases not matched to a gene; V was cut back by 2 bases and J by 7 bases. The germline V gene has CDR1 SGHTA and CDR2 FQGNSA. This CDR3 spans 16 amino acids.

The chain carries TRBV9 and TRBJ1-3; 9 nucleotides line up with TRBD1. J was trimmed by 4 bases and V by 4 bases; bases with no gene match: 6. The CDR3 contains 15 residues. The V gene's germline CDR1 is SGDLS and CDR2 YYNGEE. The CDR3 spells CASSPSGTGGNTIYF. The DNA for the CDR3 is TGTGCCAGCAGCCCCTCCGGGACAGGGGGAAACACCATATATTTT.

V is TRBV7-2 and J is TRBJ2-5, with 10 bases fitting TRBD2. CDR1 is SGHTA and CDR2 is FQGNSA in the germline V gene. The CDR3 length is 16 residues. After removal of 1 base from V and 2 bases from J, the junction contained 4 bases not matched to a gene. CDR3 DNA: TGTGCCAGCAGCTTAGTAGCGGGGGGCCCTCAAGAGACCCAGTACTTC. It codes for CASSLVAGGPQETQYF.

The V and J genes are TRBV30 and TRBJ2-3, with D possibly matching TRBD2 (7 bases). Trimming took 2 bases from V and 1 from J, leaving 13 bases between them. The CDR3 sequence is 15 residues long. Germline-derived CDR1 and CDR2 are GTSNPN and SVGIG (reference sequence). The CDR3: CAWSRQAGGTDTQYF. DNA of the CDR3: TGTGCCTGGAGTCGACAGGCGGGGGGCACAGATACGCAGTATTTT.

V is TRBV3-1 (or the pseudogene TRBV3-2) and J is TRBJ1-1; TRBD1 is a possible D gene (6 bases). The germline V gene has CDR1 LGHDT and CDR2 YNNKEL (reference sequence). Deletions cut 4 bases from V and 9 bases from J, with 21 bases between. The CDR3 loop spans 15 amino acids. The DNA of the CDR3 is TGTGCCAGCAGCCCTGGGGAACAGGGAAGAACGCAAGCTTTCTTT. Protein product: CASSPGEQGRTQAFF.

V gene TRBV7-2 combines with J gene TRBJ1-4, with 9 bases that match TRBD1. The CDR3 is 15 amino acids. Looked up from germline, CDR1 is SGHTA and CDR2 is FQGNSA. V lost 5 bases, J lost 5 bases, and 6 bases stayed unmatched. This CDR3 is CASSTGQGRNEKLFF. In nucleotides, the CDR3 is TGTGCCAGCAGCACGGGACAGGGCCGAAATGAAAAACTGTTTTTT.

V usage is TRBV9 and J usage is TRBJ1-5; D not certain. Germline V CDR1 and CDR2: SGDLS, YYNGEE. V dropped 0 bases and J dropped 0 bases, with 10 bases sitting between them. The CDR3 consists of 16 residues. The CDR3 here is CASSVGAGNSNQPQHF. CDR3 nucleotides: TGTGCCAGCAGCGTAGGGGCGGGAAATAGCAATCAGCCCCAGCATTTT.

The rearrangement joins TRBV19 to TRBJ1-6; weak D call: TRBD1 (5 bases). The V gene's germline CDR1 is LNHDA and CDR2 SQIVND (reference sequence). The V end lost 6 bases, the J end lost 7 bases, and 16 bases lay between the germline ends. The CDR3 length is 15 residues. CDR3 nucleotide sequence: TGTGCCAGTAGAGGGGTTGACATTCACAATTCACCCCTCCACTTT. This sequence encodes CASRGVDIHNSPLHF.

This clone was detected once. The chain employs TRBV6-5 and TRBJ2-7; 7 bases fit TRBD1. The CDR3 is made up of 15 amino acids. The V gene end was trimmed by 6 bases and the J gene end by 0 bases; junction bases not matched to a gene: 8. Germline CDR1 is MNHEY and CDR2 is SVGAGI. In DNA form, the CDR3 reads TGTGCCAGCAGCTACCAGGGACAGATCTCCTACGAGCAGTACTTC. Translation gives CASSYQGQISYEQYF.

V gene TRBV5-4 combines with J gene TRBJ2-7, with 10 bases fitting TRBD1. This CDR3 comprises 16 residues. The V gene's germline CDR1 is SGHNT and CDR2 YYREEE (reference sequence). With 4 bases clipped from V and 2 bases from J, the junction kept 9 bases outside the gene matches. The CDR3 sequence: CASSEPTGTGAYEQYF. In DNA, the CDR3 is TGTGCCAGCAGCGAACCGACCGGGACAGGGGCCTACGAGCAGTACTTC.

The gene calls are TRBV4-1 and TRBJ2-7, with 7 bases aligning to TRBD2. Losses at the gene ends were 4 bases for V and 5 bases for J; bases not matched to a gene: 11. The CDR3 loop spans 15 amino acids. The germline CDR1 and CDR2 sequences are MGHRA and YSYEKL. The chain's CDR3 is CASSPRTPGGDEQYF. DNA of the CDR3: TGCGCCAGCAGCCCTAGGACCCCGGGAGGCGACGAGCAGTACTTC.